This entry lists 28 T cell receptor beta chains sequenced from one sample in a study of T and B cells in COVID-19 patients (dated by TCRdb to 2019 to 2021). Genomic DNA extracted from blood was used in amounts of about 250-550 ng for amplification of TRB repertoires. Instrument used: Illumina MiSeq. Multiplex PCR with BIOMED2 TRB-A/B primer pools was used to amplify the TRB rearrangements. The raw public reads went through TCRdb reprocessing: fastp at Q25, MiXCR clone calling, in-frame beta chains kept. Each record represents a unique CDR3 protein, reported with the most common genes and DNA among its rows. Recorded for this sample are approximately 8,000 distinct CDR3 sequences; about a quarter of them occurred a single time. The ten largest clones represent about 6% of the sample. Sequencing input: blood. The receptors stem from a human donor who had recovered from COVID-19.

CDR3 in amino acids: CASRDTFTDTQYF. Written as DNA, the CDR3 is TGTGCCAGCAGGGACACCTTCACAGATACGCAGTATTTT. The chain recombines TRBV2 with TRBJ2-3; tentatively, D is TRBD1 (5 bases). From germline, CDR1 is SNHLY and CDR2 FYNNEI. The length of the CDR3 is 13 residues. The V gene lost 6 bases and the J gene lost 2 bases, with 9 bases spanning the gap.

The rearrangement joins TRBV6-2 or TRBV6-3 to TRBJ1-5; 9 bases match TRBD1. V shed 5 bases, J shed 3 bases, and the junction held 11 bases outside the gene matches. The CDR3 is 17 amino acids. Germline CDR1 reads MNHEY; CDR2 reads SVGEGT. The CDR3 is CASSVLGTGRNNQPQHF. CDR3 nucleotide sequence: TGTGCCAGCAGTGTCCTTGGGACAGGGAGGAACAATCAGCCCCAGCATTTT.

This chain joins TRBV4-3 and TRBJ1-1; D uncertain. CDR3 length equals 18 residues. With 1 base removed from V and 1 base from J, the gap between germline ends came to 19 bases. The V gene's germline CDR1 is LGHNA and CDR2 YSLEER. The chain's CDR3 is CASSQVATRGLWNTEAFF. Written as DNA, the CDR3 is TGCGCCAGCAGCCAAGTGGCAACACGCGGTCTTTGGAACACTGAAGCTTTCTTT.

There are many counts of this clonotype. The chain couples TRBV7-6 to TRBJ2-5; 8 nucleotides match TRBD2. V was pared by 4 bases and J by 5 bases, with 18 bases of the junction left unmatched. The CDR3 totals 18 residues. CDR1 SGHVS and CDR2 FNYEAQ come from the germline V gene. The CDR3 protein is CASSSPRTRPRGGETQYF. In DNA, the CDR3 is TGTGCCAGCAGCTCCCCGCGGACTAGGCCCCGCGGGGGGGAGACCCAGTACTTC. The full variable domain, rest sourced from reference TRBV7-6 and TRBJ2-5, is GAGVSQSPRYKVTKRGQDVALRCDPISGHVSLYWYRQALGQGPEFLTYFNYEAQQDKSGLPNDRFSAERPEGSISTLTIQRTEQRDSAMYRCASSSPRTRPRGGETQYFGPGTRLLVL.

The CDR3 DNA is TGTGCCAGCAGCAAGAAAAGGGTAGACACCGGGGAGCTGTTTTTT. Its translation: CASSKKRVDTGELFF. The rearrangement uses TRBV7-9 and TRBJ2-2, with D unclear. The CDR3 length is 15 residues. Germline CDR1 is SEHNR and CDR2 is FQNEAQ (reference sequence). The V gene lost 5 bases and the J gene lost 3 bases, with 13 bases spanning the gap.

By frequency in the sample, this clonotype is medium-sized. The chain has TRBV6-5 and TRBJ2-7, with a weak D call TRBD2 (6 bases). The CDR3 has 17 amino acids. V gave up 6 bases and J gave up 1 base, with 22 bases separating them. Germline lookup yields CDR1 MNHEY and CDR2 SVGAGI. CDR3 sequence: CASSQEGGGASSYEQYF. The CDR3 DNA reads TGTGCCAGCAGCCAGGAGGGAGGCGGGGCCTCTTCCTACGAGCAGTACTTC.

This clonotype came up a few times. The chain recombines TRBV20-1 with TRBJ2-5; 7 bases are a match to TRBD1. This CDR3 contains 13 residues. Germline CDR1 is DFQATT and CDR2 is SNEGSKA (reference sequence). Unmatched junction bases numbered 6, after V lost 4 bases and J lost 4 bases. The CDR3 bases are TGCAGTGCTAAGGACAGGCGGGCAGAGACCCAGTACTTC. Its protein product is CSAKDRRAETQYF.

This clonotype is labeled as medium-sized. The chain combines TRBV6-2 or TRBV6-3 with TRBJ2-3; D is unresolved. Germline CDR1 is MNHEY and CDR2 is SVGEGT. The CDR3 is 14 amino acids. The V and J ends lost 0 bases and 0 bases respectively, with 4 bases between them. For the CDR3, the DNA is TGTGCCAGCAGTTACTCGACTAGCACAGATACGCAGTATTTT. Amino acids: CASSYSTSTDTQYF.

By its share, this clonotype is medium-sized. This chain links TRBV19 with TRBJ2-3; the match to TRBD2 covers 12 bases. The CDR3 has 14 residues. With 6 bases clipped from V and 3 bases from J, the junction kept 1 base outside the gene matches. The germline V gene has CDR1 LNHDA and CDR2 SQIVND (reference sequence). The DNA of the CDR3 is TGTGCCAGTAGACTAGCGGGAGGAACAGATACGCAGTATTTT. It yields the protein CASRLAGGTDTQYF.

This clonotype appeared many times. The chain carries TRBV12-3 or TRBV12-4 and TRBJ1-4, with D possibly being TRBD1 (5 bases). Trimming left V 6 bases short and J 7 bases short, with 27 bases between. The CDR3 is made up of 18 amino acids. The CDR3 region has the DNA TGTGCCAGCAGCCCCCCGCAGGAAGTCCGGGGCAAGAGTGAAAAACTGTTTTTT. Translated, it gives CASSPPQEVRGKSEKLFF.

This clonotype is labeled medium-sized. CDR3 residues: CASRRTGSYNEQFF. The DNA for the CDR3 is TGTGCCAGCAGGAGGACAGGCTCCTACAATGAGCAGTTCTTC. The chain recombines TRBV6-5 with TRBJ2-1; 7 positions match TRBD1. Germline lookup yields CDR1 MNHEY and CDR2 SVGAGI. J was trimmed by 0 bases and V by 6 bases; bases with no gene match: 2. CDR3 length: 14 amino acids.

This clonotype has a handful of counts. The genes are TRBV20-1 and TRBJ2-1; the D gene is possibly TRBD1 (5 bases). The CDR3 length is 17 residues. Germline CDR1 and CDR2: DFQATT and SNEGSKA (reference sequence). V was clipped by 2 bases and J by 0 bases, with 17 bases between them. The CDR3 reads CSARRPDKESSYNEQFF. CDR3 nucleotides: TGCAGTGCTAGACGCCCGGACAAGGAAAGCTCCTACAATGAGCAGTTCTTC.

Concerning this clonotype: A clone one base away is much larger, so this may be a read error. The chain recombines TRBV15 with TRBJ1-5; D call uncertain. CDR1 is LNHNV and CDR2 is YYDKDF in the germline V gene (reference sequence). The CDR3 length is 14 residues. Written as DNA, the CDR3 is TGTGCCACCAGGAGGCGGATCAACAATCAGGCCCAGCATTTT. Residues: CATRRRINNQAQHF.

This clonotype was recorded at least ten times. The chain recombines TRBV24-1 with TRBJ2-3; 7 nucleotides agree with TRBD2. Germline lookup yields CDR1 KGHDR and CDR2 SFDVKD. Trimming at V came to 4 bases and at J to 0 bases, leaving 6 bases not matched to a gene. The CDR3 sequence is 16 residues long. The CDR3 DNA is TGTGCCACCAGTGAACCAGCGGGACCTAGCACAGATACGCAGTATTTT. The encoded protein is CATSEPAGPSTDTQYF.

CDR3 protein: CASSEPAAGGYTF. Written as DNA, the CDR3 is TGCGCCAGCAGTGAGCCAGCGGCAGGGGGCTACACCTTC. This chain uses TRBV10-2 with TRBJ1-2, with a tentative D call TRBD1 (5 bases). This CDR3 region has 13 residues. V lost 2 bases and J 8 bases, leaving 12 bases between the germline ends. The germline V gene has CDR1 WSHSY and CDR2 SAAADI.

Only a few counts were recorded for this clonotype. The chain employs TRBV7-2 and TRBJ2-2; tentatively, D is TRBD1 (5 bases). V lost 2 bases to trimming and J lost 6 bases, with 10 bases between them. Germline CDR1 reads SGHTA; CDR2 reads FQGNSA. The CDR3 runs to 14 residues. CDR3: CASSLFRDAGELFF. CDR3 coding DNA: TGTGCCAGCAGCTTATTCAGGGATGCCGGGGAGCTGTTTTTT.

The CDR3 sequence is CASSRGKVEKLFF. The CDR3 nucleotides read TGTGCCAGCAGCCGGGGGAAGGTAGAAAAACTGTTTTTT. The gene calls are TRBV7-3 and TRBJ1-4; tentatively, D is TRBD1 (5 bases). The CDR3 runs 13 residues. CDR1 and CDR2 from the germline V gene are SGHTA and FQGTGA. With 5 bases removed from V and 8 bases from J, the gap between germline ends came to 12 bases. Full variable domain (missing parts from reference TRBV7-3 and TRBJ1-4): GAGVSQTPSNKVTEKGKYVELRCDPISGHTALYWYRQSLGQGPEFLIYFQGTGAADDSGLPNDRFFAVRPEGSVSTLKIQRTERGDSAVYLCASSRGKVEKLFFGSGTQLSVL.

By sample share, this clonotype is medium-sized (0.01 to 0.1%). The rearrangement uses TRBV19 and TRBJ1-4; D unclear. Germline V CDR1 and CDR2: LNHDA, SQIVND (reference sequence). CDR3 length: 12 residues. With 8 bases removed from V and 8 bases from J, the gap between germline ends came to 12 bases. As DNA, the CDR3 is TGTGCCAGTGGGGAGAAAAGGGAAAAACTGTTTTTT. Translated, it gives CASGEKREKLFF.

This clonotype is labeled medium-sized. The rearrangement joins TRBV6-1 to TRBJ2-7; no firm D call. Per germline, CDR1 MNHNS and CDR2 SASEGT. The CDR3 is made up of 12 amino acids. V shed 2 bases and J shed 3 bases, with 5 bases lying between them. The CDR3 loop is CASSETVYEQYF. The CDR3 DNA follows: TGTGCCAGCAGTGAAACCGTCTACGAGCAGTACTTC.

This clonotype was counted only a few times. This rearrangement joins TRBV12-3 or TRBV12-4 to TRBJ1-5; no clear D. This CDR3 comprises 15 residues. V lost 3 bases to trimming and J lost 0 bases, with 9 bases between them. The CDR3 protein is CASSFGLYSNQPQHF. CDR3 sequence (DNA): TGTGCCAGCAGTTTCGGACTCTATAGCAATCAGCCCCAGCATTTT.

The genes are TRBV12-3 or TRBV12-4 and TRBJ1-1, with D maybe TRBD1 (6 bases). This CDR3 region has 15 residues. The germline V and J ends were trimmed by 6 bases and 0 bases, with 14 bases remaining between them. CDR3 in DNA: TGTGCCAGCAGCCCGGACAGAGGGGTGAACACTGAAGCTTTCTTT. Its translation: CASSPDRGVNTEAFF.

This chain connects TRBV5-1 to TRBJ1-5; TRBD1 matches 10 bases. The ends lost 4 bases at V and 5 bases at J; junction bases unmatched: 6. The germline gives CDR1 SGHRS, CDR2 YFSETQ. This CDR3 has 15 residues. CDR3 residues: CASSPSGQGHQPQHF. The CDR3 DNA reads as TGCGCCAGCAGCCCATCGGGACAGGGGCATCAGCCCCAGCATTTT.

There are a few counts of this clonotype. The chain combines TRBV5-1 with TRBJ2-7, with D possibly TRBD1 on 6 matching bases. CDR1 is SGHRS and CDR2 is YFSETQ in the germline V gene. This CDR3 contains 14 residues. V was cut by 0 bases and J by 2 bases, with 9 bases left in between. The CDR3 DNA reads TGCGCCAGCAGCTTGGGGGACACAGCCTACGAGCAGTACTTC. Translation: CASSLGDTAYEQYF.

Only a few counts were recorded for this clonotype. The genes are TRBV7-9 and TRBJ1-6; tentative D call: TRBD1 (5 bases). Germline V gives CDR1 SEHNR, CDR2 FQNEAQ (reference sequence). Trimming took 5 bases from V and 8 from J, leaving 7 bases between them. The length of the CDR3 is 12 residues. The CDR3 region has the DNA TGTGCCAGCAGCAAACAGGATTCACCCCTCCACTTT. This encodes CASSKQDSPLHF.

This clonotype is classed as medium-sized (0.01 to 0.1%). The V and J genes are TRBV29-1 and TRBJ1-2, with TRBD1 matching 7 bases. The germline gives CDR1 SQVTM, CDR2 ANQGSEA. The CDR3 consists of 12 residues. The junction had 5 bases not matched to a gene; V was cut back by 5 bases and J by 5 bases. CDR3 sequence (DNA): TGCAGCGTTACAGGGGAGGGATATGGCTACACCTTC. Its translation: CSVTGEGYGYTF.

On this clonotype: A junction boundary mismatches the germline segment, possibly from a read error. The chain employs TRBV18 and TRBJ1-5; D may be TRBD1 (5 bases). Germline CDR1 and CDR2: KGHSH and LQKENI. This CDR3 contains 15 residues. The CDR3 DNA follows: TGTGTCAGCTCAGGGATAAATCTTAGCAATCAGCCCCAGCATTTT. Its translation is CVSSGINLSNQPQHF.

In DNA form, the CDR3 reads TGTGCCAGCAGCAGGACGCCGGGTTATCAGCCCCAGCATTTT. Amino acids: CASSRTPGYQPQHF. J is TRBJ1-5 and V is TRBV6-4; no firm D call. V was clipped by 6 bases and J by 5 bases, with 14 bases between them. The CDR3 is 14 amino acids. Germline V CDR1 and CDR2: MRHNA, SNTAGT.

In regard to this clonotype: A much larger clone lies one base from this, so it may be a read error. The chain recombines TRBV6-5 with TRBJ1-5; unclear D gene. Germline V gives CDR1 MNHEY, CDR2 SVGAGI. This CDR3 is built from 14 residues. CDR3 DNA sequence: TGTGCCAGCAGTTACTCTTGGGGTAATCAGCTCCAGCATTTT. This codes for CASSYSWGNQLQHF.